A single sample is the source of the 11 T cell receptor beta chains below, sequenced in a study of blood T cell repertoires in COVID-19. Profiling relied on immunoSEQ multiplex PCR, and the TCRdb table lists in-frame clones only, not all of them. The repertoire consists of approximately 75,000 clones, with roughly 83% occurring once and the leading ten covering 15% to 20%. The sequencing input was peripheral blood. These receptors came from a woman older than 75 with acute or convalescent COVID-19.

V is TRBV30 and J is TRBJ2-7; 8 nucleotides match TRBD1. Germline values: CDR1 GTSNPN, CDR2 SVGIG (reference sequence). V was pared by 5 bases and J by 3 bases, with 9 bases of the junction left unmatched. The CDR3 extends over 14 amino acids. The CDR3 nucleotides are TGTGCCTGGGTCCCTGCAGGGGGCATCTACGAGCAGTACTTC. Translated: CAWVPAGGIYEQYF.

This chain connects TRBV5-1 to TRBJ1-2, with no clear D. The V gene lost 4 bases and the J gene lost 6 bases, with 19 bases spanning the gap. Germline CDR1 SGHRS, CDR2 YFSETQ. The length of the CDR3 is 15 residues. This CDR3 is CASSVGSPGGHGYTF. CDR3 sequence (DNA): TGCGCCAGCAGCGTCGGCAGCCCGGGAGGGCATGGCTACACCTTC.

The rearrangement uses TRBV5-1 and TRBJ1-6; tentative D call: TRBD1 (6 bases). Trimming cost V 3 bases and J 6 bases, with 16 bases left between them. Germline CDR1 is SGHRS and CDR2 is YFSETQ. This CDR3 contains 16 residues. As DNA, the CDR3 is TGCGCCAGCAGCTGGGGGCCGACAGGAACTAATTCACCCCTCCACTTT. The encoded protein is CASSWGPTGTNSPLHF.

This CDR3 is CASSMGGRARDTQYF. As DNA, the CDR3 is TGTGCCAGTAGTATGGGCGGGAGGGCCCGAGATACGCAGTATTTT. V is TRBV19 and J is TRBJ2-3; TRBD2 agrees at 9 bases. Germline CDR1 LNHDA, CDR2 SQIVND (reference sequence). This CDR3 region has 15 residues. V trimming: 3 bases; J trimming: 5 bases; junction bases outside the gene matches: 6.

This clone appeared a few times. The CDR3 sequence: CASSPGGTEAFF. The CDR3 coding sequence is TGTGCCAGCAGCCCCGGGGGCACTGAAGCTTTCTTT. This rearrangement joins TRBV6-6 to TRBJ1-1, with D possibly TRBD1 on 5 matching bases. The germline gives CDR1 MNHNY, CDR2 SVGAGI (reference sequence). Trimming removed 6 bases from V and 4 bases from J, with 9 bases in between. CDR3 size: 12 residues.

J is TRBJ1-6 and V is TRBV6-5; tentative D call: TRBD1 (5 bases). V lost 3 bases, J lost 10 bases, and 13 bases lay in between. The CDR3 contains 14 residues. Germline CDR1 MNHEY, CDR2 SVGAGI. In DNA form, the CDR3 reads TGTGCCAGCAGTTATGGCCAGGGAACCTCACCCCTCCACTTT. The encoded protein is CASSYGQGTSPLHF.

V is TRBV4-1 and J is TRBJ2-3, with 12 bases matching TRBD2. J gave up 6 bases and V 0 bases, and 7 bases lay outside the gene matches. This CDR3 contains 17 residues. Germline assignment: CDR1 MGHRA and CDR2 YSYEKL. In nucleotides, the CDR3 is TGCGCCAGCAGCCAAGATTTGACTAGCGGGAGTCGGGATACGCAGTATTTT. Encoded protein: CASSQDLTSGSRDTQYF.

This chain links TRBV5-5 with TRBJ1-1; the match to TRBD1 covers 7 bases. The J segment lost 4 bases and the V segment lost 5 bases, leaving 5 bases of the junction unmatched. This CDR3 has 13 amino acids. Per germline, CDR1 SGHKS and CDR2 YYEKEE (reference sequence). This chain's CDR3 is CASRTTGSTEAFF. Written as DNA, the CDR3 is TGTGCCAGCAGAACGACAGGGTCCACTGAAGCTTTCTTT.

This clone has only a few counts. The V and J genes are TRBV29-1 and TRBJ2-7, with D possibly matching TRBD2 (7 bases). The CDR3 spans 13 residues. Trimming stripped 7 bases from V and 3 bases from J, with 16 bases between. Germline V gene data show CDR1 as SQVTM and CDR2 as ANQGSEA. The CDR3 DNA follows: TGCAGCGCCGGAGGGGGGGCGGGCTACGAGCAGTACTTC. This gives the protein CSAGGGAGYEQYF.

This chain links TRBV5-1 with TRBJ2-1, with 10 bases aligning to TRBD2. CDR3 length: 14 amino acids. Germline CDR1 SGHRS, CDR2 YFSETQ. V trimming: 2 bases; J trimming: 10 bases; junction bases outside the gene matches: 6. CDR3 loop: CASSLTQTSGEQFF. The CDR3 region has the DNA TGCGCCAGCAGCTTAACCCAGACTAGCGGGGAGCAGTTCTTC.

The CDR3 sequence: CASSKVGGQETQYF. The CDR3 bases are TGTGCCAGCAGCAAAGTCGGAGGGCAAGAGACCCAGTACTTC. V usage is TRBV21-1 and J usage is TRBJ2-5; TRBD2 is the table's D call, not checked against the DNA. TRBV21-1 is a known pseudogene. The CDR3 is made up of 14 amino acids.